Shown below are 5 T cell receptor beta chains from a single sample sequenced in a study of CD8+CD57+ T cells in acquired aplastic anemia. Investigators profiled TCR beta VDJ and CDR3 from genomic DNA template. One entry per CDR3 protein, called by TCRdb with MiXCR from the reads. The sample has approximately 80,000 distinct CDR3 sequences, 55% to 75% seen once; the top ten hold approximately 81%. The sequenced patients had an expansion of CD8+CD57+ cells seen by flow cytometry. The specimen was sorted CD4+, CD8+, or CD8+CD57+ T cells (not recorded which) from PBMCs. The receptors come from a human donor with aplastic anemia.

This sequence joins TRBV7-9 and TRBJ1-1; 10 nucleotides match TRBD1. Germline CDR1 and CDR2: SEHNR and FQNEAQ (reference sequence). The CDR3 totals 15 residues. The J segment lost 7 bases and the V segment lost 5 bases, leaving 10 bases of the junction unmatched. CDR3 sequence: CASSVLRDRGNEAFF. CDR3 sequence (DNA): TGTGCCAGCAGCGTCCTCCGGGACAGGGGTAATGAAGCTTTCTTT.

The chain recombines TRBV9 with TRBJ2-7; D unclear. CDR3 size: 12 residues. The germline V gene encodes CDR1 SGDLS and CDR2 YYNGEE. V lost 4 bases and J lost 5, with 10 bases in between. In DNA, the CDR3 is TGTGCCAGCAGCCGCCAAGGGCACGAGCAGTACTTC. Translated: CASSRQGHEQYF.

The chain joins TRBV10-3 to TRBJ2-7; the match to TRBD2 covers 11 bases. The germline V gene has CDR1 ENHRY and CDR2 SYGVKD. The CDR3 contains 13 residues. V shed 4 bases, J shed 5 bases, and the junction held 1 base outside the gene matches. The CDR3 nucleotides are TGTGCCATCAGTGGGGGACTAGCGGACGAGCAGTACTTC. This codes for CAISGGLADEQYF.

This clonotype was counted ten times or more. The genes are TRBV20-1 and TRBJ2-1; 9 positions agree with TRBD2. The trim removed 1 base at V and 4 bases at J, leaving 5 bases unmatched. CDR1 and CDR2 from the germline V gene are DFQATT and SNEGSKA (reference sequence). The CDR3 runs 15 residues. The CDR3 bases are TGCAGTGCTAGAGCTAGCGGGGATCAATACAATGAGCAGTTCTTC. As protein: CSARASGDQYNEQFF.

The chain is built from TRBV7-2 and TRBJ2-7; no firm D call. CDR1 and CDR2 (germline): SGHTA, FQGNSA. The CDR3 loop spans 12 amino acids. V was cut by 6 bases and J by 3 bases, with 9 bases left in between. Here the CDR3 reads CASSFIGYEQYF. The CDR3 bases are TGTGCCAGCAGTTTTATCGGCTACGAGCAGTACTTC.